Below, 18 T cell receptor beta chains from the same sample are listed, as sequenced in a study of blood T cell repertoires in COVID-19. TCRdb's table, derived via immunoSEQ multiplex PCR, lists solely in-frame clones and lacks some. The table includes fewer than 250,000 clones, 65% to 85% detected once. The sequenced sample was PBMCs or T cells enriched from blood (not recorded which). These receptors came from a woman between 40 and 55 years old who had recovered from COVID-19.

J is TRBJ2-6 and V is TRBV24-1; 8 bases fit TRBD1. CDR1 is KGHDR, CDR2 SFDVKD, per germline. Trimming at V came to 3 bases and at J to 5 bases, leaving 8 bases not matched to a gene. This CDR3 has 17 residues. The CDR3 is CATSDHGQGGRANVLTF. CDR3 DNA sequence: TGTGCCACCAGTGATCATGGACAGGGTGGGCGGGCCAACGTCCTGACTTTC.

The CDR3 region is CASSAWTSSWDTGELFF. The CDR3 region has the DNA TGTGCCAGTAGCGCTTGGACTAGTTCTTGGGACACCGGGGAGCTGTTTTTT. V usage is TRBV19 and J usage is TRBJ2-2, with TRBD2 matching 7 bases. From germline, CDR1 is LNHDA and CDR2 SQIVND (reference sequence). Germline trimming cut 6 bases from V and 3 bases from J; bases unmatched to any gene: 13. This CDR3 has 17 residues.

The chain carries TRBV7-2 and TRBJ2-5; TRBD2 is a possible D gene (5 bases). Deletions cut 2 bases from V and 7 bases from J, with 8 bases between. The CDR3 has 12 amino acids. Germline CDR1 is SGHTA and CDR2 is FQGNSA. The CDR3 sequence: CASSLWAGTQYF. For the CDR3, the DNA is TGTGCCAGCAGCTTATGGGCGGGGACCCAGTACTTC.

The J gene is TRBJ1-4, the V gene TRBV28; the D gene is possibly TRBD1 (6 bases). CDR3 length equals 15 residues. Germline V gene sequence: CDR1 MDHEN, CDR2 SYDVKM. V dropped 4 bases and J dropped 2 bases, with 11 bases sitting between them. CDR3 sequence reads: CASSSGGRTNEKLFF. Written as DNA, the CDR3 is TGTGCCAGCAGTTCTGGGGGCCGCACTAATGAAAAACTGTTTTTT.

The rearrangement links TRBV7-9 to TRBJ1-4, with D possibly being TRBD1 (5 bases). CDR3 length: 16 residues. The V gene's germline CDR1 is SEHNR and CDR2 FQNEAQ (reference sequence). V was shortened by 1 base and J by 5 bases, with 14 bases between the two germline ends. This chain's CDR3 is CASSLDVAGGNEKLFF. The CDR3 coding sequence is TGTGCCAGCAGCTTAGACGTTGCGGGGGGGAATGAAAAACTGTTTTTT. Together with reference TRBV7-9 and TRBJ1-4, the CDR3 gives the full variable domain: DTGVSQNPRHKITKRGQNVTFRCDPISEHNRLYWYRQTLGQGPEFLTYFQNEAQLEKSRLLSDRFSAERPKGSFSTLEIQRTEQGDSAMYLCASSLDVAGGNEKLFFGSGTQLSVL.

The table lists this clone with a count of one. The V gene is TRBV21-1, the J gene TRBJ2-7; no DNA check was done on the table's D call, TRBD1. TRBV21-1 is assigned pseudogene status. The CDR3 is 17 amino acids. The CDR3 region has the DNA TGTGCCAGCAGCAAAGCCCCACCAACAGGGACCTACGACGAGCAGTACGTC. The encoded protein is CASSKAPPTGTYDEQYV.

The chain uses TRBV5-1 and TRBJ2-7; D might be TRBD2 (6 bases). This CDR3 spans 14 amino acids. Germline values: CDR1 SGHRS, CDR2 YFSETQ. Trimming took 2 bases from V and 2 from J, leaving 11 bases between them. The CDR3 sequence: CASSLTGETYEQYF. DNA for the CDR3: TGCGCCAGCAGCTTAACGGGAGAAACCTACGAGCAGTACTTC.

The chain is built from TRBV7-6 and TRBJ2-1; perhaps TRBD2 as D (6 bases). Deletions cut 4 bases from V and 7 bases from J, with 8 bases between. CDR3 length: 12 residues. Germline V CDR1 and CDR2: SGHVS, FNYEAQ. DNA of the CDR3: TGTGCCAGCAGCTCGCGGGGAAATGAGCAGTTCTTC. Amino acid sequence: CASSSRGNEQFF.

This CDR3 reads CASSQRTGGEKLFF. Here the CDR3 DNA reads TGTGCCAGCTCGCAAAGGACCGGGGGTGAAAAACTGTTTTTT. The gene calls are TRBV18 and TRBJ1-4, with D perhaps TRBD1 (5 bases). V was cut by 6 bases and J by 7 bases, with 15 bases left in between. CDR3 length: 14 residues. Germline V gene lookup returns CDR1 KGHSH and CDR2 LQKENI.

The V call is TRBV21-1, the J call TRBJ1-6; the table's TRBD1 call for D was not verified on the DNA. TRBV21-1 is a documented pseudogene. This CDR3 comprises 14 residues. The CDR3 region is CASSKGDWGRPLHF. The CDR3 nucleotides are TGTGCCAGCAGCAAAGGGGATTGGGGGCGGCCCCTCCACTTT.

The J gene is TRBJ1-4, the V gene TRBV5-1; TRBD1 agrees at 7 bases. The germline gives CDR1 SGHRS, CDR2 YFSETQ. V shed 0 bases, J shed 7 bases, and the junction held 6 bases outside the gene matches. CDR3 length: 15 amino acids. CDR3 coding DNA: TGCGCCAGCAGCTTGGGTGACAGGGATGTTGAAAAACTGTTTTTT. Translating gives CASSLGDRDVEKLFF.

This clone has a single count. This sequence joins TRBV7-8 and TRBJ2-1, with D perhaps TRBD2 (6 bases). Germline assignment: CDR1 SGHVS and CDR2 FQNEAQ. The CDR3 runs 15 residues. V lost 8 bases and J lost 6, with 20 bases in between. The CDR3 region has the DNA TGTGCCAGCGGGATCGGGGGACTCAGAATCAATGAGCAGTTCTTC. Protein product: CASGIGGLRINEQFF.

The rearrangement uses TRBV9 and TRBJ1-1, with 8 bases lining up with TRBD1. The CDR3 extends over 15 amino acids. CDR1 and CDR2 from the germline V gene are SGDLS and YYNGEE. V gave up 4 bases and J gave up 3 bases; unmatched junction bases: 8. CDR3 region: CASSSDRGLHTEAFF. CDR3 nucleotide sequence: TGTGCCAGCAGCTCTGACAGGGGTCTGCACACTGAAGCTTTCTTT.

V and J are TRBV3-1 (or the pseudogene TRBV3-2) and TRBJ2-5, with a weak D call TRBD2 (6 bases). The V gene's germline CDR1 is LGHDT and CDR2 YNNKEL (reference sequence). Trimming stripped 4 bases from V and 0 bases from J, with 9 bases between. The CDR3 is made up of 14 amino acids. CDR3 in DNA: TGTGCCAGCAGCCGACTAGTGAACCAAGAGACCCAGTACTTC. It yields the protein CASSRLVNQETQYF.

This clone was detected only once. The V gene is TRBV21-1, the J gene TRBJ2-5; TRBD1 is taken as the D call from the table, unchecked against the DNA. TRBV21-1 counts as a pseudogene. This CDR3 region has 14 residues. The CDR3 bases are TGTGCCAGCAGCAACTGGCAGTCTGAAGAGACCCAGTACTTC. Its translation is CASSNWQSEETQYF.

In nucleotides, the CDR3 is TGTGCCAGCAGTGTATCGGACAGGGCCGGCTACACCTTC. This translates into CASSVSDRAGYTF. This chain connects TRBV28 to TRBJ1-2, with TRBD1 matching 8 bases. CDR1 and CDR2 (germline): MDHEN, SYDVKM. This CDR3 spans 13 amino acids. V dropped 5 bases and J dropped 8; count of bases not matched to a gene: 7.

This chain joins TRBV12-5 and TRBJ2-2, with 9 nucleotides matching TRBD2. The germline V gene has CDR1 LGHNT and CDR2 FRNRAP. The CDR3 loop spans 16 amino acids. V lost 1 base, J lost 0 bases, and 0 bases stayed unmatched. The CDR3 sequence: CASGLASGTNTGELFF. The CDR3 DNA reads TGTGCTAGTGGTTTGGCTAGCGGGACGAACACCGGGGAGCTGTTTTTT.

The rearrangement links TRBV6-6 to TRBJ2-5; TRBD2 matches at 10 bases. J was trimmed by 5 bases and V by 4 bases; bases with no gene match: 7. The CDR3 is 15 amino acids. Germline CDR1 reads MNHNY; CDR2 reads SVGAGI (reference sequence). The CDR3 here is CASSFASGSVETQYF. The CDR3 nucleotides are TGTGCCAGCAGTTTTGCTAGCGGGAGTGTTGAGACCCAGTACTTC.